This T cell receptor beta chain originates from a study of blood T cell repertoires in COVID-19. Background on the study: The origin of the acute and convalescent COVID-19 samples was the United States, Italy and Spain. Sample material is recorded as cDNA or gDNA derived from T cells, B-cell-depleted T cells, or PBMCs.

Authors' data handling: From reference gene primer amplification, estimates of nucleated cell counts were derived. The assay was immunoSEQ multiplex PCR, and TCRdb's table has in-frame clones only and misses some. D and trimming come from the DNA, and the V and J calls and clone size come from that table. This table has roughly 95,000 clones, about 80% appearing once. The CDR3 is made up of 18 amino acids. Germline trimming cut 4 bases from V and 2 bases from J; bases unmatched to any gene: 14. Germline CDR1 and CDR2: SGHTS and YDEGEE. The chain uses TRBV5-8 and TRBJ2-5, with 10 nucleotides matching TRBD1. The clonotype comes from a human donor in a cohort sampled during active COVID-19. Sequencing used peripheral blood. In nucleotides, the CDR3 is TGTGCCAGCAGCCCCGGTGAAAATGGACAGGGGGGACAAGAGACCCAGTACTTC. Translated: CASSPGENGQGGQETQYF. The variable domain in full, completed from reference TRBV5-8 and TRBJ2-5, reads EAGVTQSPTHLIKTRGQQATLRCSPISGHTSVYWYQQALGLGLQFLLWYDEGEERNRGNFPPRFSGRQFPNYSSELNVNALELEDSALYLCASSPGENGQGGQETQYFGPGTRLLVL.